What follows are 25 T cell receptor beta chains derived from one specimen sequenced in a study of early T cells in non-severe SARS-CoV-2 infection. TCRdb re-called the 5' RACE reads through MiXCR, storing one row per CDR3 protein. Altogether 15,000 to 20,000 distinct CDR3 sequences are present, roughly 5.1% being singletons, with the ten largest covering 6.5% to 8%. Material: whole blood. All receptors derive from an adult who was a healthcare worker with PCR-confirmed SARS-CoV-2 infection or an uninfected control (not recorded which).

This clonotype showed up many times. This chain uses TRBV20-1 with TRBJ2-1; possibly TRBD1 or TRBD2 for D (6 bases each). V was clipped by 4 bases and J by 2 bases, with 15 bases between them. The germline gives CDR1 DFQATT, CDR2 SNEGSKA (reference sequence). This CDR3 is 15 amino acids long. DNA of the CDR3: TGCAGTGCTACCCCCCGCGGGACAACCTACAATGAGCAGTTCTTC. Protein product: CSATPRGTTYNEQFF.

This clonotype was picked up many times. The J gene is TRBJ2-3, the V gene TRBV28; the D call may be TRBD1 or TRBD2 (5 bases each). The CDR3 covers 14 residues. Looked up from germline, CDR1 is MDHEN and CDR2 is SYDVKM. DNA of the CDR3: TGTGTTAGCAGCCCAGGGAGATTCACAGATACGCAGTATTTT. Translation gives CVSSPGRFTDTQYF. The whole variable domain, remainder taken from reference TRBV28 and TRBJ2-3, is DVKVTQSSRYLVKRTGEKVFLECVQDMDHENMFWYRQDPGLGLRLIYFSYDVKMKEKGDIPEGYSVSREKKERFSLILESASTNQTSMYLCVSSPGRFTDTQYFGPGTRLTVL.

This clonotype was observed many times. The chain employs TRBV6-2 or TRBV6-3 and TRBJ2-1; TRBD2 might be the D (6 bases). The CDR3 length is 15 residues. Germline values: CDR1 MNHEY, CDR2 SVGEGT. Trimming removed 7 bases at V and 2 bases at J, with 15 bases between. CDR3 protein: CASISRVAAYNEQFF. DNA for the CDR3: TGTGCCAGCATCTCGAGGGTAGCGGCCTACAATGAGCAGTTCTTC.

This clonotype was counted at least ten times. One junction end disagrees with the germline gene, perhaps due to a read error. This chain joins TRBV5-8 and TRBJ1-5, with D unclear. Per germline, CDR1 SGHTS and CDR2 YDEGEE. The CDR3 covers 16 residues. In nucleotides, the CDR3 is TGTGCCAGCAGCCTCGGAACGGGCGGTAGCGATCAGCCCCAGCATTTT. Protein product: CASSLGTGGSDQPQHF.

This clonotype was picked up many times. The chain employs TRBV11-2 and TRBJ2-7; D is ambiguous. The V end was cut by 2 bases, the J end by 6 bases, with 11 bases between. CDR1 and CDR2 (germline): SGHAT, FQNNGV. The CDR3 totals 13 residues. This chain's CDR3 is CASSLSRTGEQYV. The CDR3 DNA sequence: TGTGCCAGCAGCTTATCCCGCACGGGCGAGCAGTACGTC.

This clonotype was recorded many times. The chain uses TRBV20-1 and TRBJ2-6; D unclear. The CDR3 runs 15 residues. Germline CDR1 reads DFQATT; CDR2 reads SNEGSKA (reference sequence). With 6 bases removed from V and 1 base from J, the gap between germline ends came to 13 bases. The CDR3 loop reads CSANNMVSGANVLTF. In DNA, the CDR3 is TGCAGTGCCAACAACATGGTATCTGGGGCCAACGTCCTGACTTTC.

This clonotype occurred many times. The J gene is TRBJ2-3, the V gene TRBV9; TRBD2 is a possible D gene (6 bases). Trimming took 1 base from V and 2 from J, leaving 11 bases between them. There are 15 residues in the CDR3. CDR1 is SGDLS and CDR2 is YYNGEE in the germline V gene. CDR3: CASSVRDFNTDTQYF. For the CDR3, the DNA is TGTGCCAGCAGCGTAAGGGACTTCAACACAGATACGCAGTATTTT.

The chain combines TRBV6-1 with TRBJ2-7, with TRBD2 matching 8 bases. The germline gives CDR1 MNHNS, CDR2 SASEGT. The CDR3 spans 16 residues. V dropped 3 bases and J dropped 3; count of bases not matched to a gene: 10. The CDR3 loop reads CASSDIRGRSYYEQYV. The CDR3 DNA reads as TGTGCCAGCAGTGATATACGCGGGAGGTCTTACTACGAGCAGTACGTC.

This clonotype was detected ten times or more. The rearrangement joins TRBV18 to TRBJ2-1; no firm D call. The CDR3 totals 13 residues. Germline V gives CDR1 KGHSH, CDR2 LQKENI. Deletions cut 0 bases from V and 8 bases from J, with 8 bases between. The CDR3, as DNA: TGTGCCAGCTCACCACCGGTTTCGGATGAGCAGTTCTTC. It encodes CASSPPVSDEQFF.

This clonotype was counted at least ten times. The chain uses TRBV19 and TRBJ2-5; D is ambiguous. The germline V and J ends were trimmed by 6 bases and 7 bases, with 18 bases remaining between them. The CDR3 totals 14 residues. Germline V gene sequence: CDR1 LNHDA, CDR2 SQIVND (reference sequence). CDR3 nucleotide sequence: TGTGCCAGTAGCGCGAGGCCTCACTCTGGGACCCAGTACTTC. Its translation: CASSARPHSGTQYF.

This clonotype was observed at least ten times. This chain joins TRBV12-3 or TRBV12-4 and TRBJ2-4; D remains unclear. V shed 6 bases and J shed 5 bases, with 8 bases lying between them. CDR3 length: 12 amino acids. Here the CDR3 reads CASSGDENIQYF. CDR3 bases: TGTGCCAGCAGCGGAGATGAAAACATTCAGTACTTC.

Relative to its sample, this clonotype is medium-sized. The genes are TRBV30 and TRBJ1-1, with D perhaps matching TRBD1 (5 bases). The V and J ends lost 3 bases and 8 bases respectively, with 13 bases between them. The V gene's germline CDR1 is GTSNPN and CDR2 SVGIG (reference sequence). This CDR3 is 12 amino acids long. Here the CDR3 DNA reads TGTGCCTGGAGGTCCGTGACAGTCGAAGCTTTCTTT. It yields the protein CAWRSVTVEAFF.

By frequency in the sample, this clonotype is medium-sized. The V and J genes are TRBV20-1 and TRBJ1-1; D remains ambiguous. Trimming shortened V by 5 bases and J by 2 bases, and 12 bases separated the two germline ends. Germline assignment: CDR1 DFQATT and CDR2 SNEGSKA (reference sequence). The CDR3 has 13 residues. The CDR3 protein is CSAGQQFNTEAFF. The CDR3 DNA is TGCAGTGCTGGCCAGCAGTTCAACACTGAAGCTTTCTTT.

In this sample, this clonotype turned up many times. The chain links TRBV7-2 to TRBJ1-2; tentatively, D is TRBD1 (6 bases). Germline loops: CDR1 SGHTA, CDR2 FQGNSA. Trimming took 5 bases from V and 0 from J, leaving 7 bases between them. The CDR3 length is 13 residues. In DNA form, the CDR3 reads TGTGCCAGCAGCGGACAGACTAACTATGGCTACACCTTC. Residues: CASSGQTNYGYTF.

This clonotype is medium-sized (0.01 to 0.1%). The CDR3 DNA reads TGTGCCACCAGCAGAGATCGAGTGGGGGCCGGGGAGCTGTTTTTT. Translating gives CATSRDRVGAGELFF. V gene TRBV15 combines with J gene TRBJ2-2, with D possibly called TRBD1 or TRBD2 (5 bases each). Trimming cost V 0 bases and J 6 bases, with 11 bases left between them. In germline, CDR1 is LNHNV, CDR2 YYDKDF (reference sequence). The CDR3 spans 15 residues.

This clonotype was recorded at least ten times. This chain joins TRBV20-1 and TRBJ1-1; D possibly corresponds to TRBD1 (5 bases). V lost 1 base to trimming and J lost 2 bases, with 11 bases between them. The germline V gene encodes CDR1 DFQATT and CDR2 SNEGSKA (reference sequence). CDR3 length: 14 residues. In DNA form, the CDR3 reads TGCAGTGCTAGAGTGGTTGGGGGAAACACTGAAGCTTTCTTT. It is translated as CSARVVGGNTEAFF.

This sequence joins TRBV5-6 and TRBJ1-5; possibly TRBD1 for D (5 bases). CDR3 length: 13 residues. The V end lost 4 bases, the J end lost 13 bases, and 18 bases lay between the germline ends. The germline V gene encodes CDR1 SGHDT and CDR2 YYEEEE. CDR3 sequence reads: CASSPDPDSSQHF. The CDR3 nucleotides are TGTGCCAGCAGCCCAGACCCCGACAGTTCACAGCATTTT.

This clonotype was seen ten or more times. CDR3 coding DNA: TGCAGTGCTAGAGATGCCAGCTACAATGAGCAGTTCTTC. Protein product: CSARDASYNEQFF. The chain recombines TRBV20-1 with TRBJ2-1; D is undetermined. CDR1 is DFQATT, CDR2 SNEGSKA, per germline (reference sequence). The CDR3 loop spans 13 amino acids. Between the trimmed V and J ends, which lost 0 bases and 3 bases, there was a span of 6 bases.

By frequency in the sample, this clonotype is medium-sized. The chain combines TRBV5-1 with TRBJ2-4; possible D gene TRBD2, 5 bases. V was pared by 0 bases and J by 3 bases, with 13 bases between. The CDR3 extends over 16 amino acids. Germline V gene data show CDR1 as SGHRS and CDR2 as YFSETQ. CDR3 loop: CASSLGVGVGKNIQYF. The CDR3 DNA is TGCGCCAGCAGCTTGGGGGTGGGAGTAGGCAAAAACATTCAGTACTTC.

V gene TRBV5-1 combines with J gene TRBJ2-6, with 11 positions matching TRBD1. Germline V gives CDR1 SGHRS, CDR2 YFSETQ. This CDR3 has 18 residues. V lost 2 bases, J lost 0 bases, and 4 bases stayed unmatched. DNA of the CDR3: TGCGCCAGCAGCTTTCAGGGACAGGGGGTCTCTGGGGCCAACGTCCTGACTTTC. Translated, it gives CASSFQGQGVSGANVLTF.

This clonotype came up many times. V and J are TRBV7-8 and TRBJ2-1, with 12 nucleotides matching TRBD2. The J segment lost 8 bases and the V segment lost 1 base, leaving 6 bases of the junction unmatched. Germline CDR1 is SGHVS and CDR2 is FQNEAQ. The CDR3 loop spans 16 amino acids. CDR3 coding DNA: TGTGCCAGCAGCTTAGATTTACTAGCGGGAGGAGATGAGCAGTTCTTC. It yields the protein CASSLDLLAGGDEQFF.

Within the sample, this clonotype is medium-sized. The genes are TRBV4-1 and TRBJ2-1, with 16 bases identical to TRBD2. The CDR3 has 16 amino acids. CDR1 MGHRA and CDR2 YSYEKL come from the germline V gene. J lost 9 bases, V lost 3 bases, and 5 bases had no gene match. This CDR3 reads CASSQGTSGRAGEQFF. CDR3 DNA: TGCGCCAGCAGCCAGGGGACTAGCGGGAGGGCCGGTGAGCAGTTCTTC.

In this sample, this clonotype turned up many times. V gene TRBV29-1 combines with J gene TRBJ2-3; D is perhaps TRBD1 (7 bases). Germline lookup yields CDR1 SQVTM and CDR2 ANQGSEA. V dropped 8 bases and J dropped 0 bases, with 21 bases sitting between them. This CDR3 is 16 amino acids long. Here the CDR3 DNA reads TGCAGCCTCAAAGGGGGGACAGCAACTAGCACAGATACGCAGTATTTT. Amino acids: CSLKGGTATSTDTQYF.

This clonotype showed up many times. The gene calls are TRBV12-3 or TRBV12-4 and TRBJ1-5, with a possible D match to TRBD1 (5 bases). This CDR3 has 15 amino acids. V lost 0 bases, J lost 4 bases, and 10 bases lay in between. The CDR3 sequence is CASSLAGPGNQPQHF. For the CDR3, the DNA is TGTGCCAGCAGTTTAGCGGGGCCAGGGAATCAGCCCCAGCATTTT.

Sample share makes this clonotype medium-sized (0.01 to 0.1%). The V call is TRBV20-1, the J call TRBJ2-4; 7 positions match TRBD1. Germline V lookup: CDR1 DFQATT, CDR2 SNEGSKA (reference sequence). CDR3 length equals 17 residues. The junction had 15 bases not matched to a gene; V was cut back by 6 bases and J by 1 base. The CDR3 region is CSAPRERQGMAKNIQYF. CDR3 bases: TGCAGTGCACCCCGTGAGCGACAGGGAATGGCCAAAAACATTCAGTACTTC.